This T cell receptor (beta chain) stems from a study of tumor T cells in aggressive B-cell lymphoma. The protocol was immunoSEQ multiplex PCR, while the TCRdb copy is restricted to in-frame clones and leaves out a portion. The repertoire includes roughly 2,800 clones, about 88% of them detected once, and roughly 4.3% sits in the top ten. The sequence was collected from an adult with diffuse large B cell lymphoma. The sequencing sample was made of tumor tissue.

This CDR3 is CASSLTVPGGGGEKLFF. CDR3 bases: TGTGCCAGCAGTTTAACCGTCCCAGGGGGTGGGGGTGAAAAACTGTTTTTT. The chain uses TRBV28 and TRBJ1-4, with TRBD1 matching over 7 bases. Trimming cost V 2 bases and J 7 bases; bases outside gene matches: 13. This CDR3 has 17 amino acids. Germline V gives CDR1 MDHEN, CDR2 SYDVKM.